These 6 T cell receptor beta chains were all obtained from the same sample, sequenced in a study of T cells in Graves' hyperthyroidism and ophthalmopathy. RNA transcripts provided the source from which TCR beta CDR3 regions were amplified. A set of HTBI primers served as the primers for a first-round RT-PCR of the TCR CDR3. TCRdb analysed the multiplex PCR reads with MiXCR anew, one entry per CDR3 protein. The sample has 450,000 to 700,000 distinct CDR3 sequences; more than 45% are singletons. Sequences were obtained from peripheral blood or thyroid tissue (not recorded which). The origin of the receptors is an adult woman with Graves' disease, either hyperthyroidism or ophthalmopathy (not recorded which).

A remark on this clonotype: Its ends do not fully match the called genes, so a read error is possible. The rearrangement uses TRBV24-1 and TRBJ2-5; D is unclear. Germline V lookup: CDR1 KGHDR, CDR2 SFDVKD. This CDR3 is built from 12 residues. The CDR3 region is CAASSFSETQYF. The CDR3 nucleotides are TGTGCCGCCAGCAGCTTCTCAGAGACCCAGTACTTC.

This clonotype was seen only once. This chain connects TRBV2 to TRBJ1-2; 8 bases map to TRBD1. Germline CDR1 SNHLY, CDR2 FYNNEI. The CDR3 spans 14 residues. J lost 4 bases, V lost 10 bases, and 11 bases had no gene match. CDR3 loop: CATRIRTGSYGYTF. CDR3 nucleotide sequence: TGTGCCACCCGGATTAGGACAGGGAGCTATGGCTACACCTTC.

There are many counts of this clonotype. This chain uses TRBV2 with TRBJ1-4, with D unresolved. CDR3 length equals 14 residues. The V end lost 3 bases, the J end lost 4 bases, and 9 bases lay between the germline ends. CDR1 and CDR2 (germline): SNHLY, FYNNEI. CDR3 DNA sequence: TGTGCCAGCAGTGATGAGGGAAATAATGAAAAACTGTTTTTT. It is translated as CASSDEGNNEKLFF.

This clonotype was picked up many times. The gene calls are TRBV20-1 and TRBJ2-7; tentatively, D is TRBD1 or TRBD2 (5 bases each). The V end lost 6 bases, the J end lost 1 base, and 22 bases lay between the germline ends. Germline V gene lookup returns CDR1 DFQATT and CDR2 SNEGSKA (reference sequence). This CDR3 is 16 amino acids long. CDR3 bases: TGCAGTGCCGAGGGTAGGGGTAGAGGAAGGTCCTACGAGCAGTACTTC. Translation: CSAEGRGRGRSYEQYF.

In this sample, this clonotype turned up many times. The J gene is TRBJ1-3, the V gene TRBV7-9, with no clear D. From germline, CDR1 is SEHNR and CDR2 FQNEAQ (reference sequence). V lost 5 bases and J lost 0, with 20 bases in between. The CDR3 runs to 18 residues. The chain's CDR3 is CASSPLGVPTFSGNTIYF. The DNA for the CDR3 is TGTGCCAGCAGCCCCCTCGGGGTCCCAACCTTCTCTGGAAACACCATATATTTT.

This chain joins TRBV7-9 and TRBJ2-7, with D unclear. The CDR3 sequence is 16 residues long. Germline V gene lookup returns CDR1 SEHNR and CDR2 FQNEAQ (reference sequence). The V and J ends lost 0 bases and 0 bases respectively, with 12 bases between them. The CDR3 is CASSLAVVGSSYEQYF. CDR3 nucleotides: TGTGCCAGCAGCTTAGCTGTTGTCGGCAGCTCCTACGAGCAGTACTTC.